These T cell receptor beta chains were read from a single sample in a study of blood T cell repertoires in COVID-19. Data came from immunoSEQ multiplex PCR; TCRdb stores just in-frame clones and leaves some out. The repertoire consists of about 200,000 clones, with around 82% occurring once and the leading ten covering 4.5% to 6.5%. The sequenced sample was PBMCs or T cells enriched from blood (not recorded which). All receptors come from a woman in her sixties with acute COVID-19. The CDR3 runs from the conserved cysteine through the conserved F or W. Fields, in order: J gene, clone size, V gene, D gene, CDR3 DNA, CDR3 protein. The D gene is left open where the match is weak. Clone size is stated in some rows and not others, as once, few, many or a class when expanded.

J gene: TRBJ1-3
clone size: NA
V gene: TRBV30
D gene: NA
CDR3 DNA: TGTGCCTGGAGTGGAGGACTCATCTCTGGAAACACCATATATTTT
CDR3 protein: CAWSGGLISGNTIYF

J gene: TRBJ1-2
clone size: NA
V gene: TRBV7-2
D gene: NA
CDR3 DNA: TGTGCCAGCAGCTTAGGCAGGGCCATCGGCTACACCTTC
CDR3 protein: CASSLGRAIGYTF

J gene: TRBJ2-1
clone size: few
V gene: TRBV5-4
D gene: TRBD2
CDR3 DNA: TGTGCCAGCCGCGCCGGGACTAGCGGAGGGGATGAGCAGTTCTTC
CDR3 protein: CASRAGTSGGDEQFF

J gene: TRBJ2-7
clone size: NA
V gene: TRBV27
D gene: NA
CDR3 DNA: TGTGCCAGCAGTCAACCGGGTGGACTCCACGAGCAGTACTTC
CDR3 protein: CASSQPGGLHEQYF

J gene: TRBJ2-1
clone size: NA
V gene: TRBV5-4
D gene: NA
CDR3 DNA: TGTGCCTACAAGCGGCCAGGGGGGCTATACAATGAGCAGTTCTTC
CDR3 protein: CAYKRPGGLYNEQFF

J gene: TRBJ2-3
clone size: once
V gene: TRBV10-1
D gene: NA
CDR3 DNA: TGCGCCAGCAGCTCAGGGAGCACAGATACGCAGTATTTT
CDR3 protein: CASSSGSTDTQYF

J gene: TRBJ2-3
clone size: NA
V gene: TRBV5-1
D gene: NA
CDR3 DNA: TGCGCCAGCAGCACACAAGGGGGACCTAGCACAGATACGCAGTATTTT
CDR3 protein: CASSTQGGPSTDTQYF

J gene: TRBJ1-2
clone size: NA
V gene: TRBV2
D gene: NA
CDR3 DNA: TGTGCCAGCAGTCTTACAGGGCTTAACTATGGCTACACCTTC
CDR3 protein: CASSLTGLNYGYTF

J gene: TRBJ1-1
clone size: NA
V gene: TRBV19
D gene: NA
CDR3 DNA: TGTGCCAGTAGTATCCATAGCCCCACTGAAGCTTTCTTT
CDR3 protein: CASSIHSPTEAFF

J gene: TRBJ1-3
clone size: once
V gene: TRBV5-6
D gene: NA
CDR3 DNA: TGTGCCAGCAGCCCCGCGGGGGGGGGCACTGGAAACACCATATATTTT
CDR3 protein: CASSPAGGGTGNTIYF

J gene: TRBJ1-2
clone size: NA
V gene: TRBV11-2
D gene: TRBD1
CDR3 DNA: TGTGCCAGCAGCTTAGTTCAGGGGGCCTATGGCTACACCTTC
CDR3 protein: CASSLVQGAYGYTF

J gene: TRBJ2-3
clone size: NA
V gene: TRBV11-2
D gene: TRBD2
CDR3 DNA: TGTGCCAGCAGCTTAGGACTAGCGGGAGATTGGGATACGCAGTATTTT
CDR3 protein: CASSLGLAGDWDTQYF

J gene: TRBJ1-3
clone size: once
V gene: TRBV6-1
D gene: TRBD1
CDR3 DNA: TGTGCCAGCAGTGAAAGGTGGGGACAGGGAAACACCATATATTTT
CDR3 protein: CASSERWGQGNTIYF

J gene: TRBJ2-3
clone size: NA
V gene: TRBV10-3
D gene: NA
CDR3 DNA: TGTGCCATCAGTGAAGGCGGGGCAGATACGCAGTATTTT
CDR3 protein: CAISEGGADTQYF

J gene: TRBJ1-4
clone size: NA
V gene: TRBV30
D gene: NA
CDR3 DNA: TGTGCCTGGAGTTGGGCGGGGCTGGAAAAACTGTTTTTT
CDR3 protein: CAWSWAGLEKLFF

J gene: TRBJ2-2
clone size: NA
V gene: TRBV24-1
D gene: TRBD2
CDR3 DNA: TGTGCCACCAGTGGTGTAGCGGGAACGGGGAACACCGGGGAGCTGTTTTTT
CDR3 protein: CATSGVAGTGNTGELFF

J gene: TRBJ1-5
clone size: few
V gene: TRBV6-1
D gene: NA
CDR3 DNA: TGTGCCAGCAGTGGCCAACAGGGATTGTGGAATCAGCCCCAGCATTTT
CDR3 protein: CASSGQQGLWNQPQHF

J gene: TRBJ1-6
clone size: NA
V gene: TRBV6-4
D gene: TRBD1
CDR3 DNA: TGTGCCAGCAGACCCACAGGGGGCGATAATTCACCCCTCCACTTT
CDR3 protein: CASRPTGGDNSPLHF

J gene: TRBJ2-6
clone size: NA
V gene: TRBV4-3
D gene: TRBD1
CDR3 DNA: TGCGCCAGCAGCCAATATGCAGGACAGGGCTTCTCTGGGGCCAACGTCCTGACTTTC
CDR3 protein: CASSQYAGQGFSGANVLTF

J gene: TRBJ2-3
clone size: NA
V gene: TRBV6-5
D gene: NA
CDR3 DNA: TGTGCCAGCAGTTACGGGCCAACCTACACAGATACGCAGTATTTT
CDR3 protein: CASSYGPTYTDTQYF

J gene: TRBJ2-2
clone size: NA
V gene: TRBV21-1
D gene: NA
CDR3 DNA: TGTGCCAGCATCCCATGGGCCGCACTCGTAAACACCGGGGAGCTGTTTTTT
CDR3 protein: CASIPWAALVNTGELFF

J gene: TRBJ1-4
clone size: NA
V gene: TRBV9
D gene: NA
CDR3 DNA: TGTGCCAGCAGCGCATCGACTATGGCTGGGACAACTAATGAAAAACTGTTTTTT
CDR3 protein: CASSASTMAGTTNEKLFF

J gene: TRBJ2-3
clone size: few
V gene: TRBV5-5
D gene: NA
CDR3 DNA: TGTGCCAGCAGCTTGTTGGGGACAAGCACAGATACGCAGTATTTT
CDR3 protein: CASSLLGTSTDTQYF

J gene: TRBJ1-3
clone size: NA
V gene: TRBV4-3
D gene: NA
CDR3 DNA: TGCGCCAGCAGCCCCCGGTACAGGGACTCTGGAAACACCATATATTTT
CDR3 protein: CASSPRYRDSGNTIYF

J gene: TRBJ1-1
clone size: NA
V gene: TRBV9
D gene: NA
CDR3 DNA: TGTGCCAGCAGCGCCAGCGGCCAGCCGAACACTGAAGCTTTCTTT
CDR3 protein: CASSASGQPNTEAFF

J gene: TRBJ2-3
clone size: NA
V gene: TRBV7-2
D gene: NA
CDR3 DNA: TGTGCCAGCAGCTTATGGCCCGATACGCAGTATTTT
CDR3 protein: CASSLWPDTQYF

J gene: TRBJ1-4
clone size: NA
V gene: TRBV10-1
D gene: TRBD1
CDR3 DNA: TGCGCCAGCAGTGGACAGGGTTCAACTAATGAAAAACTGTTTTTT
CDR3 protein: CASSGQGSTNEKLFF

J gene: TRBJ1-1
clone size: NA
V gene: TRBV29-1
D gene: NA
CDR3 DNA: TGCAGCGTTGACCGTCAGGGCACTGAAGCTTTCTTT
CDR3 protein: CSVDRQGTEAFF

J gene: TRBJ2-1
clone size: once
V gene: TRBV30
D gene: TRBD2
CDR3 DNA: TGTGCCTGGAGTAGGACTAGCGGGAATGAGCAGTTCTTC
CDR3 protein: CAWSRTSGNEQFF

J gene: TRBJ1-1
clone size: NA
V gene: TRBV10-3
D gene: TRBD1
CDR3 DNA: TGTGCCATCAGTGACAGGGGGCGTTTAAGCACTGAAGCTTTCTTT
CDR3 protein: CAISDRGRLSTEAFF

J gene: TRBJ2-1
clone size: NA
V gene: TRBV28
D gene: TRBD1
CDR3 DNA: TGTGCCAGCAGCAGGACAGGGGCCTACAATGAGCAGTTCTTC
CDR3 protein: CASSRTGAYNEQFF

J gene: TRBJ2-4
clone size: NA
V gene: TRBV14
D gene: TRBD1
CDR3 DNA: TGTGCCAGCAGCACCACAGGGGGCGCAGGAAACATTCAGTACTTC
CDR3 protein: CASSTTGGAGNIQYF

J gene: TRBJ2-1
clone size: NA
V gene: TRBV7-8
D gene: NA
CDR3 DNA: TGTGCCAGCAGCTACTCCGGGACAAAGCAGTTCTTC
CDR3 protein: CASSYSGTKQFF

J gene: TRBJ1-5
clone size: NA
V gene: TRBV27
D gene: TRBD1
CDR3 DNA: TGTGCCACCGCCACAGGGGGTCAGCCCCAGCATTTT
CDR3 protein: CATATGGQPQHF

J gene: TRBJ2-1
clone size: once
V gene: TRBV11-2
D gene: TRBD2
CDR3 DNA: TGTGCCACTAAGACTAGCATTGAGAGGAATGAGCAGTTCTTC
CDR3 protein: CATKTSIERNEQFF

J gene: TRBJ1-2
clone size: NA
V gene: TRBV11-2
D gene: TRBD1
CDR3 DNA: TGTGCCAGCAGCTTAGGGCAGGGGGTGTATGGCTACACCTTC
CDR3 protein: CASSLGQGVYGYTF

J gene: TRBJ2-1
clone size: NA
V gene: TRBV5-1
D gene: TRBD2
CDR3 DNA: TGCGCCAGCAGCTTGTATCTAGCGGGAGATGAGCAGTTCTTC
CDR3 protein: CASSLYLAGDEQFF

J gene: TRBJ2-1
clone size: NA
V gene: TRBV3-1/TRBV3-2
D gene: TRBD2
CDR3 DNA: TGTGCCAGCAGCCAAGCGGGAGGACCTTTTGAGCAGTTCTTC
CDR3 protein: CASSQAGGPFEQFF

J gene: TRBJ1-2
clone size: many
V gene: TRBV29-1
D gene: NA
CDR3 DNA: TGCAGCGCGCACAGGGCCACTAACTATGGCTACACCTTC
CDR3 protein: CSAHRATNYGYTF

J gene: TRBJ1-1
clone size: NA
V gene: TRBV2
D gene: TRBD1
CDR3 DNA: TGTGCCACGAGACAGGGGAGAGACACTGAAGCTTTCTTT
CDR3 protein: CATRQGRDTEAFF

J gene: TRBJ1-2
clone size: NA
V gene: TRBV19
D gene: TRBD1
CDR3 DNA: TGTGCCAGTAGTTTCCGGACAGGGTTCTATGGCTACACCTTC
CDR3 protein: CASSFRTGFYGYTF

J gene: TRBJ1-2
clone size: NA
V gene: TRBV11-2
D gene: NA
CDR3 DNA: TGTGCCAGCAGCTCGTACAGAAATCCTAACTATGGCTACACCTTC
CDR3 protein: CASSSYRNPNYGYTF

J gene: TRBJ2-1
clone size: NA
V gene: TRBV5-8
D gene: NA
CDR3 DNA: TGTGCCAGCAGCTTGATACAGTCCTACAATGAGCAGTTCTTC
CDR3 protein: CASSLIQSYNEQFF

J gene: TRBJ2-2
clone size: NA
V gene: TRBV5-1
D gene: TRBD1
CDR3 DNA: TGCGCCAGCACTTTGGGTGGGACAGACAACACCGGGGAGCTGTTTTTT
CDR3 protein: CASTLGGTDNTGELFF

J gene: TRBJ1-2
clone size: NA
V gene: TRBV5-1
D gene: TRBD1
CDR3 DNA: TGCGCCAGCAGCGTTACCGGGACAGTAGACTATGGCTACACCTTC
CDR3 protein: CASSVTGTVDYGYTF

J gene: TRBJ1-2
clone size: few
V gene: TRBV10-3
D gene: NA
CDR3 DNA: TGTGCCATCAGTGTAGAACCTAGGCAGGGGATGTACTATGGCTACACCTTC
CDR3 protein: CAISVEPRQGMYYGYTF

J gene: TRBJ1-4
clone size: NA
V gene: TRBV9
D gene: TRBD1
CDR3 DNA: TGTGCCAGCAGCGTCCAAGGACAGGGCGGGGAAAAACTGTTTTTT
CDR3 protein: CASSVQGQGGEKLFF

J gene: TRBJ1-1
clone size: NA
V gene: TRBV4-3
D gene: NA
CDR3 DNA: TGCGCCAGCAGCCAAGATACTATGGGTCCACGAGGCACTGAAGCTTTCTTT
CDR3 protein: CASSQDTMGPRGTEAFF

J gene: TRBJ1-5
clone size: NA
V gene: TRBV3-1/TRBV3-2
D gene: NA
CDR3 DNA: TGTGCCAGCAGCCAAGACACTAATAGCAATCAGCCCCAGCATTTT
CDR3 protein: CASSQDTNSNQPQHF

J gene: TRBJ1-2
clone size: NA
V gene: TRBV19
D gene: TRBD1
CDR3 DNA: TGTGCCAGTACCCCCGACAGGGTGAATAACTATGGCTACACCTTC
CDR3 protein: CASTPDRVNNYGYTF

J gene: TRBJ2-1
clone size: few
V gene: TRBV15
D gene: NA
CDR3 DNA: TGTGCCACCAGCGGATATTTACGGGATCTTTACAATGAGCAGTTCTTC
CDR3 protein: CATSGYLRDLYNEQFF

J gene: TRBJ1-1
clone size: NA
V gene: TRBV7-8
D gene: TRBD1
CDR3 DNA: TGTGCCAGCAGCTTATTGACAGGGGGTGGTCGGGAAGCTTTCTTT
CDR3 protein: CASSLLTGGGREAFF

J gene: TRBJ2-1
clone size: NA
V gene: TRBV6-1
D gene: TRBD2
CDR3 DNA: TGTGCCAGCAGAGAACTAGCGGGAGTAAAGTTGGGTGAGCAGTTCTTC
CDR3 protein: CASRELAGVKLGEQFF

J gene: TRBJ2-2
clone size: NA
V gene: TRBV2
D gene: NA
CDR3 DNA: TGTGCCAGCAGTGTACGGGAGTTCACCGGGGAGCTGTTTTTT
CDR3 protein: CASSVREFTGELFF